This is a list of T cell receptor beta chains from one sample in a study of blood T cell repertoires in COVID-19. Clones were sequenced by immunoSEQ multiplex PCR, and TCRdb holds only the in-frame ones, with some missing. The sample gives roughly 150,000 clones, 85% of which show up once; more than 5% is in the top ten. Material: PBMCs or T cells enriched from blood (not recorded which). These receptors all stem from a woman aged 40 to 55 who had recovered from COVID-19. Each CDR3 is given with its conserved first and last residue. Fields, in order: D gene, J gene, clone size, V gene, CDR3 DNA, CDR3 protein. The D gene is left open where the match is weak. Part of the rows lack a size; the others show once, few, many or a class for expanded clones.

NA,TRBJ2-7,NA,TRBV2,TGTGCCAGCAGTCCCCCTTTGGACAGTGGCGAGCAGTACTTC,CASSPPLDSGEQYF
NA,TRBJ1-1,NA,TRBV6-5,TGTGCCCCTACTGGGGGGGGCGCGGGCACTGAAGCTTTCTTT,CAPTGGGAGTEAFF
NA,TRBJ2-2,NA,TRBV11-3,TGTGCCAGCAGCTTAGGAGCCAGCGGAGGAACCGGGGAGCTGTTTTTT,CASSLGASGGTGELFF
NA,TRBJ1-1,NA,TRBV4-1,TGCGCCAGCAGCCAAGATAGGGGCCCGGAAGCTTTCTTT,CASSQDRGPEAFF
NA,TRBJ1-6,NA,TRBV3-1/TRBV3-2,TGTGCCAGCAGCCAAGATGGACAGAGGGATTCACCCCTCCACTTT,CASSQDGQRDSPLHF
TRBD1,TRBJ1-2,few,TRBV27,TGTGCCAGCAGTTCAGGGGGCTATGGCTACACCTTC,CASSSGGYGYTF
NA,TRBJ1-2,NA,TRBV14,TGTGCCAGCAGCGCAGGGGCTTGGGGCTACACCTTC,CASSAGAWGYTF
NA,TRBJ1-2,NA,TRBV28,TGTGCCAGCAGGGGGGGGCTTAGCTATGGCTACACCTTC,CASRGGLSYGYTF
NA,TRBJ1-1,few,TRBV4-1,TGCGCCAGCAGCCACCTAAACACTGAAGCTTTCTTT,CASSHLNTEAFF
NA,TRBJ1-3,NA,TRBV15,TGTGCCACCTCCCGGGGAACGGCTGGAAACACCATATATTTT,CATSRGTAGNTIYF
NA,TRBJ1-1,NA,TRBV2,TGTGCCAGCAGTGTAAACATGAACACTGAAGCTTTCTTT,CASSVNMNTEAFF
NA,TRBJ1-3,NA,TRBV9,TGTGCCAGCAGCGTAGAACCGGTACTCTCTGGAAACACCATATATTTT,CASSVEPVLSGNTIYF
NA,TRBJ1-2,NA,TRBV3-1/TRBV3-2,TGTGCCAGCAGCTTTGGAGCTAACTATGGCTACACCTTC,CASSFGANYGYTF
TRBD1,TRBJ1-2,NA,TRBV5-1,TGCGCCAGCGGGTCAGGGGGCGAATATGGCTACACCTTC,CASGSGGEYGYTF
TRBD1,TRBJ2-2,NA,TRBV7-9,TGTGCCAGCAGCTTAGAGACAGGGGCGACCGGGGAGCTGTTTTTT,CASSLETGATGELFF
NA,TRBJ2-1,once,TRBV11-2,TGTGCCAGCACTGGAGGGGACAATGAGCAGTTCTTC,CASTGGDNEQFF
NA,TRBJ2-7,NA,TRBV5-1,TGCGCCAGCAGCTTGGCATCGGGTACCTACGAGCAGTACTTC,CASSLASGTYEQYF
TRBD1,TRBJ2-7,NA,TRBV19,TGTGCCAGTAGTATAAACAGGGGGCATGGGCAGTACTTC,CASSINRGHGQYF
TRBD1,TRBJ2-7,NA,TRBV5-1,TGCGCCAGCAGCCCGACCGGACAGGGAGCTTCCTACGAGCAGTACTTC,CASSPTGQGASYEQYF
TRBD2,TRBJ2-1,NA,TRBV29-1,TGCAGCGGGACTAGCGGGACGAACTACAATGAGCAGTTCTTC,CSGTSGTNYNEQFF
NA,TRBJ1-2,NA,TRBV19,TGTGCCAGTAGTGCAAATCCAGGGCTTTCTAACTATGGCTACACCTTC,CASSANPGLSNYGYTF
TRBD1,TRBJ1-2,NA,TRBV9,TGTGCCAGCAGCGTAGCCGGTTCCCACCCGGGACAGGGGGATCCCTATGGCTACACCTTC,CASSVAGSHPGQGDPYGYTF
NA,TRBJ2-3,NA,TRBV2,TGTGCCAGCAGCGGGGGCACAGATACGCAGTATTTT,CASSGGTDTQYF
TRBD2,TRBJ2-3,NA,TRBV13,TGTGCTACCGGGGGGGGTCACACAGATACGCAGTATTTT,CATGGGHTDTQYF
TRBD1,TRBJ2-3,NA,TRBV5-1,TGCGCCAGCAGCTTGGAAGAGACGGGGACAGGGTTTGGTACGCAGTATTTT,CASSLEETGTGFGTQYF
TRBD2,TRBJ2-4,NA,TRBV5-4,TGTGCCAGCAGCTTCCTAGCGGGGGGGCCTCAAAACATTCAGTACTTC,CASSFLAGGPQNIQYF
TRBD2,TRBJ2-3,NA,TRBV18,TGTGCCAGCTCACTCCGACTAGCGGGGGGGCCTGACGATACGCAGTATTTT,CASSLRLAGGPDDTQYF
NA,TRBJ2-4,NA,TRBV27,TGTGCCAGCAGCCTCGCTCACAGGGAGACCAAAAACATTCAGTACTTC,CASSLAHRETKNIQYF
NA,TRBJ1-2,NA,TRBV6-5,TGTGCCAGCCGGGCGTGGGACTTTAACTATGGCTACACCTTC,CASRAWDFNYGYTF
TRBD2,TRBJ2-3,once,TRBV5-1,TGCGCCAGCAGCCCCCGGACTAGCAGCACAGATACGCAGTATTTT,CASSPRTSSTDTQYF
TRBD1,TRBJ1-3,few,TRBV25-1,TGTGCCAGCAGTGAACAAGGACAGGGGTATGGAAACACCATATATTTT,CASSEQGQGYGNTIYF
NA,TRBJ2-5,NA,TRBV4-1,TGCGCCAGCAGCCAAGATGACACTAGCAAAGAGACCCAGTACTTC,CASSQDDTSKETQYF
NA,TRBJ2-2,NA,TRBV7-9,TGTGCCAGCCGACCGGGGTTCTCCGCCGGGGAGCTGTTTTTT,CASRPGFSAGELFF
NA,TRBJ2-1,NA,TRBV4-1,TGCGCCAGCAGTCCCGGCGGCCAATGGGTGTTCTTC,CASSPGGQWVFF
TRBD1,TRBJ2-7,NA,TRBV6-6,TGTGCCAGCAGTTACTCGAGGGGGCCAGTCTCCTACGAGCAGTACTTC,CASSYSRGPVSYEQYF
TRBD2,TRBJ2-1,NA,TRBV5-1,TGCGCCAGTGCCGGGACTAGCGTATACAATGAGCAGTTCTTC,CASAGTSVYNEQFF
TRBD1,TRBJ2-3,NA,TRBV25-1,TGTGCCAGCAGTGAGGGGACAGTTTTCACAGATACGCAGTATTTT,CASSEGTVFTDTQYF
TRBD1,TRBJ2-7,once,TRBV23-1,TGCGCCGGACAGGGAACCTACGAGCAGTACTTC,CAGQGTYEQYF
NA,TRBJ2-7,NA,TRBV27,TGTGCCAGCAGTTCCCTAGAGGGGGGGCTCTACGAGCAGTACTTC,CASSSLEGGLYEQYF
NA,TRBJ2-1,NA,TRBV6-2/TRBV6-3,TGTGCCAGCAGTTACGGGGCGTACAATGAGCAGTTCTTC,CASSYGAYNEQFF
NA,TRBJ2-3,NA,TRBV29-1,TGCAGCTTCTGGACTAGCACAGATACGCAGTATTTT,CSFWTSTDTQYF
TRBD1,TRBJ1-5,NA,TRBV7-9,TGTGCCAGCAGCTGGAAAAACAGGGGGGAAGAGGAGCCCCAGCATTTT,CASSWKNRGEEEPQHF
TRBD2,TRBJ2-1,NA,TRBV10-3,TGTGCCATCAGTGAGTCCGCGGGAGGGATCAACAATGAGCAGTTCTTC,CAISESAGGINNEQFF
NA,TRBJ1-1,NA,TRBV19,TGTGCCAGTAGCCGAACCCAACTTTGGAACACTGAAGCTTTCTTT,CASSRTQLWNTEAFF
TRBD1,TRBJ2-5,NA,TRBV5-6,TGTGCCAGCAGTGGACAGGGGGTTTTGGAGACCCAGTACTTC,CASSGQGVLETQYF
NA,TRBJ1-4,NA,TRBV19,TGTGCCAGTAAAAACGGTCCGGCTAATGAAAAACTGTTTTTT,CASKNGPANEKLFF
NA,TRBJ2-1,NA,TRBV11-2,TGTGCCAGCAGCTTAGGTGGCGGGAATGAGCAGTTCTTC,CASSLGGGNEQFF
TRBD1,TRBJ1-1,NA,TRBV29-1,TGCAGCGTCTCGGACAGGGTCGATATCTCTGAAGCTTTCTTT,CSVSDRVDISEAFF
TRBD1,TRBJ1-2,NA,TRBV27,TGTGCCAGCAGGGGGAGGGGGCGGGGGGCCAACTATGGCTACACCTTC,CASRGRGRGANYGYTF
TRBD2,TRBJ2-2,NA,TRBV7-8,TGTGCCAGCAGCCCCCGGACTAGCGCTGACGCGAACACCGGGGAGCTGTTTTTT,CASSPRTSADANTGELFF
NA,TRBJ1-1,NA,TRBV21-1,TGTGCCAGCAGCAAAGGGTGGCACACTGAAGCTTTCTTT,CASSKGWHTEAFF
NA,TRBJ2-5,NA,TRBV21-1,TGTGCCATTGGAATTGGGCTGACACGCCTCCAAGAGACCCAGTACTTC,CAIGIGLTRLQETQYF
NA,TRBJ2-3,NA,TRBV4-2,TGTGCCAGCAGCCAAGATGCGCTAGCCGATAGCACAGATACGCAGTATTTT,CASSQDALADSTDTQYF
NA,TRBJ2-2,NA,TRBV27,TGTGCCAGCAGTTTGTGGGCCAGGAACACCGGGGAGCTGTTTTTT,CASSLWARNTGELFF
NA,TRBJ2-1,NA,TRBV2,TGTGCCAGCACTGGGGGCGCCTACAATGAGCAGTTCTTC,CASTGGAYNEQFF
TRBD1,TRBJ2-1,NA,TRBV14,TGTGCCAGCAGCTCTCAACTTACGACAGGGGTCAATGAGCAGTTCTTC,CASSSQLTTGVNEQFF
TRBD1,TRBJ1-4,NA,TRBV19,TGTGCCAGTAGTATAGGCACAGGGGGATTGGAAAAACTGTTTTTT,CASSIGTGGLEKLFF
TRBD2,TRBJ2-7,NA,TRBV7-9,TGTGCCAGCAGCATCACTAGCGGGGGTTCCTACGAGCAGTACTTC,CASSITSGGSYEQYF
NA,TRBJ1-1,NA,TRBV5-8,TGTGCCAGCAGCTTGGATGGGACACGATCTGAAGCTTTCTTT,CASSLDGTRSEAFF